This record concerns one T cell receptor beta chain sequence. Antigen specificity is unknown. V was shortened by 0 bases and J by 8 bases, with 16 bases between the two germline ends. Germline V gene data show CDR1 as MNHEY and CDR2 as SVGAGI. This CDR3 is 16 amino acids long. Generated by immunoSEQ multiplex PCR, the TCRdb table keeps only in-frame clones and is missing some. The sample shows 8,500 to 13,000 clones, approximately 80% of them seen only once. Between the mid-2010s and the late 2010s, patients underwent resection in Japan or China. After pathologic assessment, macro-dissection selected premalignant or tumor cells for extraction. This record belongs to a study of immune evolution from preneoplasia to lung adenocarcinoma. General study results and limits: Top clone share appeared to fall from AAH through AIS, MIA, adenocarcinoma. Compared with EGFR-mutant or double wild-type lesions, KRAS-mutant nodules were more clonal.

The clonotype was recovered from a person aged 70 to 85 with lung adenocarcinoma. The source material was FFPE minimally invasive lung adenocarcinoma tissue. The gene calls are TRBV6-5 and TRBJ1-4; possible D gene TRBD1, 6 bases. CDR3 residues: CASSYSSGTKGEKLFF. DNA for the CDR3: TGTGCCAGCAGTTACTCATCCGGGACAAAGGGAGAAAAACTGTTTTTT.